This is a list of T cell receptor beta chains from one sample in a study of Ad26.COV2.S vaccination and SARS-CoV-2 variants. Using immunoSEQ multiplex PCR, the repertoire was profiled, and TCRdb retains in-frame clones only, with some absent. The sample gives about 350,000 clones, about 92% of which show up once; under 4% is in the top ten. Sequenced material: peripheral blood, taken after recovery from COVID-19. The receptors stem from a human donor who had recovered from COVID-19. Both conserved end residues are part of each CDR3. Each record gives: CDR3 protein, CDR3 DNA, J gene, V gene, D gene. The D gene is left open where the match is weak.

CDR3: CASSLESAGKAGGYTF
DNA: TGTGCCAGCAGCTTGGAGAGCGCGGGAAAAGCGGGGGGCTACACCTTC
J: TRBJ1-2
V: TRBV5-5
D: .

CDR3: CASSRDRASEQYF
DNA: TGCGCCAGCAGCCGGGACAGAGCCTCCGAGCAGTACTTC
J: TRBJ2-7
V: TRBV10-1
D: TRBD1

CDR3: CSASSRGTGGGEAFF
DNA: TGCAGTGCTAGTTCCCGTGGGACAGGGGGCGGTGAAGCTTTCTTT
J: TRBJ1-1
V: TRBV20-1
D: TRBD1

CDR3: CASSGVDQPQHF
DNA: TGTGCCAGCAGCGGCGTAGATCAGCCCCAGCATTTT
J: TRBJ1-5
V: TRBV13
D: .

CDR3: CASSRTDGELFF
DNA: TGTGCCAGCAGCCGGACAGACGGGGAGCTGTTTTTT
J: TRBJ2-2
V: TRBV6-5
D: .

CDR3: CATRDRVNEQYF
DNA: TGTGCCACCAGGGACAGGGTCAACGAGCAGTACTTC
J: TRBJ2-7
V: TRBV6-5
D: TRBD1

CDR3: CASSESQGGELFF
DNA: TGCGCCAGCAGTGAGTCGCAAGGCGGGGAGCTGTTTTTT
J: TRBJ2-2
V: TRBV10-1
D: .

CDR3: CASSLVAGSYEQYF
DNA: TGTGCCAGCAGCTTGGTGGCAGGGTCCTACGAGCAGTACTTC
J: TRBJ2-7
V: TRBV5-8
D: .

CDR3: CASSLGSGAVDTQYF
DNA: TGTGCCAGCAGCTTGGGTAGCGGGGCCGTAGATACGCAGTATTTT
J: TRBJ2-3
V: TRBV7-6
D: TRBD2

CDR3: CASSKSGTGSYEQYF
DNA: TGCGCCAGCAGTAAATCCGGGACAGGGTCCTACGAGCAGTACTTC
J: TRBJ2-7
V: TRBV4-3
D: TRBD1